A selection of T cell receptor beta chains follows, all from one sample in a study of cytomegalovirus exposure and HLA in healthy donors. Sequencing was performed with immunoSEQ multiplex PCR; in TCRdb, only in-frame clones are kept and a portion is missing. In the table there are 180,000 or so clones, roughly 81% of which are singletons. The sequenced material came from PBMCs. These receptors all stem from a woman younger than 30 in good health and CMV-seropositive. The CDR3 runs from the conserved cysteine through the conserved F or W. The D gene is left open where the match is weak. Clone size appears in some rows only: once, few, many, or a class for an expanded clone.

clone size,D gene,J gene,CDR3 length,V gene,CDR3 protein,CDR3 DNA
NA,TRBD2,TRBJ2-3,15,TRBV10-1,CASSESGGSTDTQYF,TGCGCCAGCAGTGAGTCGGGAGGGAGCACAGATACGCAGTATTTT
NA,TRBD1,TRBJ1-2,15,TRBV5-6,CASSLDRGRLGGYTF,TGTGCCAGCAGCTTGGACAGGGGAAGATTGGGTGGCTACACCTTC
NA,TRBD2,TRBJ2-1,15,TRBV5-6,CASSLTSGAHNEQFF,TGTGCCAGCAGCTTAACTAGCGGGGCACACAATGAGCAGTTCTTC
NA,NA,TRBJ2-5,13,TRBV7-8,CASSLSSGETQYF,TGTGCCAGCAGCCTTAGCAGCGGGGAGACCCAGTACTTC
few,TRBD2,TRBJ2-3,16,TRBV5-5,CASSFNSGGFTDTQYF,TGTGCCAGCAGCTTTAACAGCGGGGGGTTCACAGATACGCAGTATTTT
NA,NA,TRBJ1-1,12,TRBV6-5,CASSYGRTEAFF,TGTGCCAGCAGTTACGGTAGAACTGAAGCTTTCTTT
NA,TRBD1,TRBJ2-6,17,TRBV11-2,CASSRHQGASGANVLTF,TGTGCCAGCAGCCGCCATCAGGGGGCTTCTGGGGCCAACGTCCTGACTTTC
NA,TRBD1,TRBJ2-3,14,TRBV18,CASSPTGGSDTQYF,TGTGCCAGCTCACCAACAGGGGGCTCAGATACGCAGTATTTT
NA,TRBD2,TRBJ2-1,16,TRBV4-1,CASSHIAGQTYNEQFF,TGCGCCAGCAGCCACATAGCGGGCCAAACCTACAATGAGCAGTTCTTC
NA,NA,TRBJ2-7,15,TRBV19,CASRGGGDPTYEQYF,TGTGCCAGTAGAGGAGGAGGGGACCCAACCTACGAGCAGTACTTC
NA,NA,TRBJ1-4,17,TRBV7-9,CASSLGGEFSTNEKLFF,TGTGCCAGCAGCTTAGGGGGGGAATTTTCAACTAATGAAAAACTGTTTTTT
NA,NA,TRBJ1-2,16,TRBV5-8,CASSEMVPETNYGYTF,TGTGCCAGCAGCGAAATGGTACCCGAGACTAACTATGGCTACACCTTC
NA,TRBD1,TRBJ1-2,13,TRBV6-5,CASRPGTVYGYTF,TGTGCCAGCAGACCCGGGACAGTGTATGGCTACACCTTC
NA,NA,TRBJ2-7,15,TRBV7-6,CASSPRGLGAWEQYF,TGTGCCAGCAGCCCCCGCGGTTTGGGGGCCTGGGAGCAGTACTTC
NA,NA,TRBJ1-4,15,TRBV6-5,CASSQTGGTNEKLFF,TGTGCCAGCAGCCAGACGGGTGGGACTAATGAAAAACTGTTTTTT
NA,NA,TRBJ2-3,17,TRBV12-2,CASRFIASGGYTDTQYF,TGTGCAAGTCGCTTCATTGCTAGCGGGGGGTACACAGATACGCAGTATTTT
NA,NA,TRBJ1-6,14,TRBV7-8,CASSLGLGAIPLHF,TGTGCCAGCAGCTTAGGGCTAGGGGCTATACCCCTCCACTTT
NA,NA,TRBJ1-5,13,TRBV19,CASSTYFTQPQHF,TGTGCCAGTAGTACTTACTTTACTCAGCCCCAGCATTTT
NA,NA,TRBJ2-7,13,TRBV15,CATSRDRGYEQYF,TGTGCCACCAGCAGAGATCGGGGTTACGAGCAGTACTTC
NA,TRBD1,TRBJ1-1,14,TRBV5-6,CASSLPGTGGEAFF,TGTGCCAGCAGCTTGCCTGGGACAGGGGGTGAAGCTTTCTTT
once,NA,TRBJ2-3,16,TRBV11-2,CASSLRPGAGSDTQYF,TGTGCCAGCAGCTTACGGCCAGGGGCTGGCTCAGATACGCAGTATTTT
NA,NA,TRBJ1-3,15,TRBV2,CASSERGYSGNTIYF,TGTGCCAGCAGTGAACGGGGGTACTCTGGAAACACCATATATTTT
NA,NA,TRBJ1-5,15,TRBV6-1,CASSGDSGSNQPQHF,TGTGCCAGCAGTGGCGACAGTGGGAGCAATCAGCCCCAGCATTTT
NA,NA,TRBJ2-3,19,TRBV14,CASSQGGRQGTTSTDTQYF,TGTGCCAGCAGCCAAGGCGGTCGGCAGGGAACCACTAGCACAGATACGCAGTATTTT
NA,NA,TRBJ2-5,14,TRBV27,CASQGLGQGETQYF,TGTGCCAGCCAGGGGCTTGGTCAAGGGGAGACCCAGTACTTC
NA,TRBD2,TRBJ2-4,14,TRBV4-3,CASSQQAGRDIQYF,TGCGCCAGCAGTCAACAGGCCGGGAGGGACATTCAGTACTTC
NA,TRBD1,TRBJ1-3,16,TRBV5-1,CASSLASGTGGNTIYF,TGCGCCAGCAGCTTGGCCTCCGGGACAGGGGGAAACACCATATATTTT
NA,TRBD1,TRBJ1-4,13,TRBV5-1,CASSTGGDEKLFF,TGCGCCAGCAGCACAGGGGGCGATGAAAAACTGTTTTTT
NA,NA,TRBJ1-2,16,TRBV5-1,CASSPGTHTANYGYTF,TGCGCCAGCAGTCCAGGTACTCACACGGCTAACTATGGCTACACCTTC
NA,TRBD1,TRBJ2-3,15,TRBV5-1,CASSLKTGPTDTQYF,TGCGCCAGCAGCTTGAAGACAGGGCCCACAGATACGCAGTATTTT
NA,NA,TRBJ2-3,13,TRBV6-6,CATNEGVTDTQYF,TGTGCCACAAACGAGGGGGTCACAGATACGCAGTATTTT
NA,TRBD1,TRBJ1-5,15,TRBV30,CACSKQGKFKGPQHF,TGTGCCTGCTCAAAACAGGGGAAATTCAAAGGGCCCCAGCATTTT
few,NA,TRBJ1-5,15,TRBV10-3,CAISPGHLSNQPQHF,TGTGCCATCAGTCCGGGACACCTCTCTAATCAGCCCCAGCATTTT
NA,NA,TRBJ1-6,14,TRBV10-2,CASSGGQSNSPLHF,TGCGCCAGCAGCGGGGGGCAGTCAAATTCACCCCTCCACTTT
once,TRBD1,TRBJ1-1,14,TRBV19,CASSRDRGSTEAFF,TGTGCCAGTAGTAGGGACAGGGGAAGCACTGAAGCTTTCTTT
NA,NA,TRBJ2-6,17,TRBV10-3,CASVPGLPFSGANVLTF,TGTGCCAGCGTTCCGGGACTTCCCTTCTCTGGGGCCAACGTCCTGACTTTC
NA,NA,TRBJ2-7,17,TRBV27,CASSLLSRRGIAYEQYF,TGTGCCAGCAGTTTATTATCCAGACGGGGAATAGCCTACGAGCAGTACTTC
NA,TRBD2,TRBJ2-5,15,TRBV30,CAWSFSGGVQETQYF,TGTGCCTGGAGTTTTAGCGGGGGGGTCCAAGAGACCCAGTACTTC
NA,TRBD1,TRBJ2-1,15,TRBV4-3,CASSQGTGENNEQFF,TGCGCCAGCAGCCAAGGGACAGGGGAAAACAATGAGCAGTTCTTC
NA,NA,TRBJ2-5,16,TRBV7-7,CASSLVPGGNRETQYF,TGTGCTAGCAGCTTAGTCCCCGGGGGAAACAGAGAGACCCAGTACTTC
NA,TRBD1,TRBJ2-7,15,TRBV5-6,CASSHTGTGSYEQYF,TGTGCCAGCAGCCATACCGGGACAGGGTCCTACGAGCAGTACTTC
NA,TRBD1,TRBJ2-1,13,TRBV2,CASTRGLYNEQFF,TGTGCCAGCACTAGGGGGCTCTACAATGAGCAGTTCTTC
NA,TRBD1,TRBJ2-5,16,TRBV28,CASSTRQGALEETQYF,TGTGCCAGCAGTACTCGACAGGGGGCCCTCGAAGAGACCCAGTACTTC
NA,NA,TRBJ2-6,14,TRBV27,CASRQSSGANVLTF,TGTGCCAGCAGACAGAGCTCTGGGGCCAACGTCCTGACTTTC
NA,TRBD2,TRBJ2-3,16,TRBV28,CASTSMGGKGADTQYF,TGTGCCAGCACCTCAATGGGGGGGAAAGGCGCAGATACGCAGTATTTT
NA,TRBD2,TRBJ2-7,16,TRBV10-3,CAIIRHRGGSTYEQYF,TGTGCCATCATTCGTCATCGGGGGGGATCGACCTACGAGCAGTACTTC
NA,TRBD1,TRBJ2-5,16,TRBV5-1,CASSFVGTDHQETQYF,TGCGCCAGCAGTTTTGTCGGGACAGACCACCAAGAGACCCAGTACTTC
NA,NA,TRBJ1-3,15,TRBV25-1,CASTQTGASGNTIYF,TGTGCCAGTACTCAGACAGGCGCGTCTGGAAACACCATATATTTT
NA,NA,TRBJ2-2,14,TRBV2,CASMAAANTGELFF,TGTGCCAGCATGGCGGCAGCGAACACCGGGGAGCTGTTTTTT
NA,TRBD2,TRBJ2-3,15,TRBV5-1,CASSLRRGAYDTQYF,TGCGCCAGCAGCTTGAGGCGGGGGGCATACGATACGCAGTATTTT
NA,TRBD2,TRBJ2-3,15,TRBV6-5,CASSSGGVGTDTQYF,TGTGCCAGCAGTTCCGGGGGGGTGGGGACAGATACGCAGTATTTT
NA,TRBD2,TRBJ2-5,16,TRBV7-8,CASRVRRGGPGETQYF,TGTGCCAGCAGAGTCCGGCGGGGGGGGCCAGGGGAGACCCAGTACTTC
few,NA,TRBJ2-5,13,TRBV6-1,CASSRTGGETQYF,TGTGCCAGCAGCAGGACAGGAGGGGAGACCCAGTACTTC
NA,NA,TRBJ2-1,16,TRBV11-2,CASRAVWAPSYNEQFF,TGTGCCAGCAGAGCTGTCTGGGCGCCTTCCTACAATGAGCAGTTCTTC
NA,TRBD2,TRBJ2-2,15,TRBV6-5,CASSRAGAYTGELFF,TGTGCCAGCAGCCGAGCGGGGGCGTACACCGGGGAGCTGTTTTTT